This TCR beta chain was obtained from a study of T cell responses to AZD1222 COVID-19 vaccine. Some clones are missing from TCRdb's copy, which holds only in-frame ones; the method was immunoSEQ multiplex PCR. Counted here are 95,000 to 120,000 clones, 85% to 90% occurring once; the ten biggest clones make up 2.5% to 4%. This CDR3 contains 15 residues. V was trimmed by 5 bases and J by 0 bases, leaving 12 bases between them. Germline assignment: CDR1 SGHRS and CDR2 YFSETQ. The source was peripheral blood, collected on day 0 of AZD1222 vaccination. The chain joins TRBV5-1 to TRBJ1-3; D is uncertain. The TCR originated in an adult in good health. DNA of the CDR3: TGCGCCAGCAGGGTGGACGGAAGCTCTGGAAACACCATATATTTT. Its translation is CASRVDGSSGNTIYF.